This TCR beta chain was recovered during a study of tumor-infiltrating lymphocytes in localized non-small cell lung cancer (dated by TCRdb to the early 2020s). Some background on the complete study: The cohort included patients whose samples were collected after neoadjuvant chemotherapy, as well as both smokers and never-smokers and several histologies. Each patient contributed resected tumor tissue and uninvolved lung tissue from the same patient, described as non-adjacent to the tumor. Alongside flow cytometry, multiplex immunofluorescence, RNA-seq, exome sequencing and proteomics, TCR sequencing was applied to the same patients as one of several integrated assays. In total, the ICON cohort consisted of fewer than 190 surgical patients with localized non-small cell lung cancer who had their tumors resected. A total of over 45 patients were included in the paired tumor versus uninvolved lung comparison of immunoSEQ T-cell fraction.

As regards this clone: This clone's antigen is unknown. Qualities for individual bases were not recorded, and no much larger clone is one base off.

The V end loses 1 base and the J end loses 0 bases, and a stretch of 10 bases separates them. The cysteine opens and the phenylalanine closes a CDR3 of 16 amino acids. Kept here is only the CDR3 DNA, which spans 48 bases and is read in frame from base 1. Via the germline V gene, CDR1 is MDHEN and CDR2 SYDVKM. The first patient joined ICON in early 2016, and enrollment wrapped up when the last patient was enrolled in late 2018. In a subcohort of 80 or so patients, fresh tumor and matched uninvolved tissue were collected for in-depth immune analyses, with TCR sequencing among those analyses. TCR sequencing was performed on DNA isolated from bulk tissue, without cell sorting. Paper-wide results and their limitations: Assay coverage varied across patients depending on available tissue quantity, so only a subset of the cohort had TCR sequencing. Consistent with immunofluorescence CD3 counts, TCRbeta sequencing supported greater T cell infiltration in tumors than in uninvolved lung tissue. TCR-derived T-cell fraction did not differ between the flow cytometry-defined immunotypes IM1 (good prognosis) and IM2 (poor prognosis). Different pieces of the same tissue were used for different assays, so technical variation could not be separated from intratumor heterogeneity.

TCR sequencing with the immunoSEQ assay provided the T-cell fraction in tumor and uninvolved lung tissue. As for how the authors treated the data: For survival analysis, patients were split into high (upper tertile) and low (lower two tertiles) T-cell fraction groups and compared by log-rank test. A signed-rank test was used to check for differences in T-cell fraction between paired tumor and uninvolved lung. TCRdb re-hosts the immuneACCESS table, in-frame sequences only. Its copies lack some clones; in the studies checked, an unresolved V gene accounts for under half of them, and the cause for the rest is not known. V and J calls and clone size are copied from that table; D and trimming were computed from the DNA. The sample profile shows 3,000 to 4,500 clones; 66% of them were found once. The ten largest clones add up to under 15% of the sample.

The clonotype was recovered from a human donor with non-small cell lung cancer. The V and J segments used are TRBV28 and TRBJ2-4, with TRBD1 as a weak D call on 5 bases. The sequenced sample consisted of uninvolved lung tissue not adjacent to the tumor. The bases read TGTGCCAGCAGTTTATTAGGGGATGGAGCCAAAAACATTCAGTACTTC. It encodes CASSLLGDGAKNIQYF.